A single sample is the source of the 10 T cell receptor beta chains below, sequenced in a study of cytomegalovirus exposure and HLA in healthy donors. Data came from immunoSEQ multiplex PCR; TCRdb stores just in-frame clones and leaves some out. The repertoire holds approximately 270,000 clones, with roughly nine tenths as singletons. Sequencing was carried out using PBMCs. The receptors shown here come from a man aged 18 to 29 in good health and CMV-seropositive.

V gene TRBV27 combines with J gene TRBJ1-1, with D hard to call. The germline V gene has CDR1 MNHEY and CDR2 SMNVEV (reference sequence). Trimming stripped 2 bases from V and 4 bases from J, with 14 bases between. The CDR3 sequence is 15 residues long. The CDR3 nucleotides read TGTGCCAGCAGTTTAAGGGCTCGACCGGGCACTGAAGCTTTCTTT. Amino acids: CASSLRARPGTEAFF.

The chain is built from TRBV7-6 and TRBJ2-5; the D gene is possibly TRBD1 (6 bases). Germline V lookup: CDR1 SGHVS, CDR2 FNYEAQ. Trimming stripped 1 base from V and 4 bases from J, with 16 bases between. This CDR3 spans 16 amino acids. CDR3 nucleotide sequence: TGTGCCAGCAGCTTAGGGGACATCAGGTTCGGAGAGACCCAGTACTTC. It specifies CASSLGDIRFGETQYF.

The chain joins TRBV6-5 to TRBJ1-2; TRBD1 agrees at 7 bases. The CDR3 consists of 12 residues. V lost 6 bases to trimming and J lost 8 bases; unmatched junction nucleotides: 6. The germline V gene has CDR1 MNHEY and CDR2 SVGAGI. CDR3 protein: CASSTGARGYTF. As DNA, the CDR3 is TGTGCCAGCAGCACAGGGGCACGCGGCTACACCTTC.

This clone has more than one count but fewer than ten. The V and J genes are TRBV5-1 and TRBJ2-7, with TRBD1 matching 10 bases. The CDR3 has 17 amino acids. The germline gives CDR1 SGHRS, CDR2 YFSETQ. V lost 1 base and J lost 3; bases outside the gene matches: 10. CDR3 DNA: TGCGCCAGCAGCTTGCCTGTGACAGGGGGCTTCTTCTACGAGCAGTACTTC. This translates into CASSLPVTGGFFYEQYF.

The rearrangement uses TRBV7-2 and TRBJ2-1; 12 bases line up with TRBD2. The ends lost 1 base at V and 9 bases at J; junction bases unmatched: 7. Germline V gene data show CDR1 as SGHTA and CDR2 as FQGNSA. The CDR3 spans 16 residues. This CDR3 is CASSLGLAGGLGEQFF. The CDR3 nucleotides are TGTGCCAGCAGCTTAGGTCTAGCGGGAGGGCTTGGTGAGCAGTTCTTC.

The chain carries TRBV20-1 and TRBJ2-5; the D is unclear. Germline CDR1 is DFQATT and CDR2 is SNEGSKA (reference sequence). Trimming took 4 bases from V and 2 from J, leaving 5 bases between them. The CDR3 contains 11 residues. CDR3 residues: CSATSQETQYF. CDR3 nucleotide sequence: TGCAGTGCTACTTCTCAAGAGACCCAGTACTTC.

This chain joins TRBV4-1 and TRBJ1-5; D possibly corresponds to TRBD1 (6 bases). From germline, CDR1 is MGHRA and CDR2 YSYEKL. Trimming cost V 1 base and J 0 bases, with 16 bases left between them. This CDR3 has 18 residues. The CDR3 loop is CASSQGPSGVGSNQPQHF. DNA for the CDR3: TGCGCCAGCAGCCAAGGTCCGTCAGGGGTGGGTAGCAATCAGCCCCAGCATTTT.

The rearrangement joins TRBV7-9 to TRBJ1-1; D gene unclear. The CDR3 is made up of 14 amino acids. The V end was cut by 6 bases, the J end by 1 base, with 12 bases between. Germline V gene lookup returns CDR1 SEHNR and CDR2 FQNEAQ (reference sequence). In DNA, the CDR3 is TGTGCCAGCAGTTCGGTTCCCCGGAACACTGAAGCTTTCTTT. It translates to CASSSVPRNTEAFF. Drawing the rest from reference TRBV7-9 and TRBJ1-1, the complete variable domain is DTGVSQNPRHKITKRGQNVTFRCDPISEHNRLYWYRQTLGQGPEFLTYFQNEAQLEKSRLLSDRFSAERPKGSFSTLEIQRTEQGDSAMYLCASSSVPRNTEAFFGQGTRLTVV.

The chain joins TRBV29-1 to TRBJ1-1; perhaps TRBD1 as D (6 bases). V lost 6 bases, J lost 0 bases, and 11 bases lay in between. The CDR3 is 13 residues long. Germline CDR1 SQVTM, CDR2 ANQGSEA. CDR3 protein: CSVEQGLNTEAFF. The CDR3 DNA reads TGCAGCGTAGAACAGGGCCTGAACACTGAAGCTTTCTTT.

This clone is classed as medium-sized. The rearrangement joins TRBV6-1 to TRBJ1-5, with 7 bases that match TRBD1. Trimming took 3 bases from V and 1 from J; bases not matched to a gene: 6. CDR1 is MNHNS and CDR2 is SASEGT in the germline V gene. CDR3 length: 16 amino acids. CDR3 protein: CASSETGTASNQPQHF. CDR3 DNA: TGTGCCAGCAGTGAGACCGGGACAGCAAGCAATCAGCCCCAGCATTTT.